These 18 T cell receptor beta chains originate from one sample sequenced in a study of T cell changes during pregnancy in multiple sclerosis. Clones were read by immunoSEQ multiplex PCR, and TCRdb kept only the in-frame ones, dropping some. The table lists around 49,000 clones, just under 95% of them singletons, with almost 6% in the top ten. This sample comprised CD8+ T cells from peripheral blood mononuclear cells, obtained in the first trimester of pregnancy. The receptor source for this set is a female donor with multiple sclerosis, enrolled in a pregnancy study.

V usage is TRBV9 and J usage is TRBJ2-3; no firm D call. Trimming took 0 bases from V and 6 from J, leaving 8 bases between them. CDR3 size: 13 residues. Germline values: CDR1 SGDLS, CDR2 YYNGEE. The CDR3 loop is CASSVATADTQYF. CDR3 nucleotide sequence: TGTGCCAGCAGCGTAGCGACTGCCGATACGCAGTATTTT.

The chain has TRBV7-3 and TRBJ2-5; 10 bases align to TRBD2. V was clipped by 4 bases and J by 5 bases; unmatched bases: 4. Per germline, CDR1 SGHTA and CDR2 FQGTGA. This CDR3 contains 14 residues. CDR3 bases: TGTGCCAGCAGCTCTAGCGGGAGCTCCGAGACCCAGTACTTC. Its protein is CASSSSGSSETQYF.

The V call is TRBV7-9, the J call TRBJ2-3; perhaps TRBD2 as D (6 bases). CDR3 length: 16 residues. V dropped 5 bases and J dropped 2 bases, with 17 bases sitting between them. Germline V gene sequence: CDR1 SEHNR, CDR2 FQNEAQ (reference sequence). CDR3 loop: CASSPQEGSYTDTQYF. The CDR3, as DNA: TGTGCCAGCAGCCCCCAGGAGGGGTCTTACACAGATACGCAGTATTTT.

This chain joins TRBV28 and TRBJ2-2, with D perhaps matching TRBD2 (6 bases). V was clipped by 5 bases and J by 2 bases, with 12 bases between them. CDR3 length equals 15 residues. Germline values: CDR1 MDHEN, CDR2 SYDVKM. This CDR3 is CASSLTGTNTGELFF. In nucleotides, the CDR3 is TGTGCCAGCAGTCTGACCGGGACTAACACCGGGGAGCTGTTTTTT. Drawing the rest from reference TRBV28 and TRBJ2-2, the complete variable domain is DVKVTQSSRYLVKRTGEKVFLECVQDMDHENMFWYRQDPGLGLRLIYFSYDVKMKEKGDIPEGYSVSREKKERFSLILESASTNQTSMYLCASSLTGTNTGELFFGEGSRLTVL.

The chain employs TRBV11-2 and TRBJ1-4; 10 nucleotides line up with TRBD1. From germline, CDR1 is SGHAT and CDR2 FQNNGV. V dropped 4 bases and J dropped 2; count of bases not matched to a gene: 7. The CDR3 loop spans 17 amino acids. CDR3 nucleotide sequence: TGTGCCAGCAGCTCCGGACAGGGGGGGGCGACTAATGAAAAACTGTTTTTT. Encoded protein: CASSSGQGGATNEKLFF.

This chain links TRBV5-4 with TRBJ2-5; D uncertain. Trimming cost V 0 bases and J 1 base, with 7 bases left between them. Germline V CDR1 and CDR2: SGHNT, YYREEE (reference sequence). This CDR3 is 14 amino acids long. The CDR3 sequence is CASSLEAVQETQYF. The CDR3 nucleotides are TGTGCCAGCAGCTTGGAGGCGGTCCAAGAGACCCAGTACTTC.

The V gene is TRBV10-3, the J gene TRBJ2-7; D may be TRBD1 (5 bases). CDR1 ENHRY and CDR2 SYGVKD come from the germline V gene. The V end lost 7 bases, the J end lost 3 bases, and 7 bases lay between the germline ends. The CDR3 has 11 amino acids. This CDR3 is CAIKGDYEQYF. The CDR3 bases are TGTGCCATCAAAGGGGACTACGAGCAGTACTTC.

This chain links TRBV9 with TRBJ2-7, with D perhaps TRBD2 (5 bases). V lost 4 bases and J 0 bases, leaving 11 bases between the germline ends. This CDR3 is 14 amino acids long. The germline V gene has CDR1 SGDLS and CDR2 YYNGEE. CDR3 DNA: TGTGCCAGCAGCCCCCGGACTCACTCCTACGAGCAGTACTTC. It is translated as CASSPRTHSYEQYF.

The CDR3 reads CASGPAGAREQYF. CDR3 nucleotides: TGTGCCAGTGGCCCAGCGGGAGCAAGAGAGCAGTACTTC. The genes are TRBV19 and TRBJ2-7; 8 bases are shared with TRBD2. V trimming: 8 bases; J trimming: 7 bases; junction bases outside the gene matches: 10. The germline CDR1 and CDR2 sequences are LNHDA and SQIVND (reference sequence). The length of the CDR3 is 13 residues. The complete variable domain, with remaining parts taken from reference TRBV19 and TRBJ2-7, reads DGGITQSPKYLFRKEGQNVTLSCEQNLNHDAMYWYRQDPGQGLRLIYYSQIVNDFQKGDIAEGYSVSREKKESFPLTVTSAQKNPTAFYLCASGPAGAREQYFGPGTRLTVT.

The chain joins TRBV6-1 to TRBJ1-1; 7 positions agree with TRBD1. J was trimmed by 1 base and V by 8 bases; bases with no gene match: 10. CDR3 size: 15 residues. Germline V gene sequence: CDR1 MNHNS, CDR2 SASEGT. This CDR3 reads CASGLDRAGNTEAFF. In DNA, the CDR3 is TGTGCCAGCGGCCTCGACAGGGCGGGGAACACTGAAGCTTTCTTT.

This chain joins TRBV5-4 and TRBJ2-7, with D maybe TRBD1 (5 bases). CDR3 length equals 13 residues. Trimming took 4 bases from V and 1 from J, leaving 9 bases between them. Germline loops: CDR1 SGHNT, CDR2 YYREEE (reference sequence). Written as DNA, the CDR3 is TGTGCCAGCAGCGGCCGACAGTCCTACGAGCAGTACTTC. Translating it yields CASSGRQSYEQYF.

V and J are TRBV2 and TRBJ2-1, with TRBD2 matching over 8 bases. V lost 6 bases, J lost 3 bases, and 4 bases stayed unmatched. Germline CDR1 is SNHLY and CDR2 is FYNNEI. This CDR3 is built from 14 residues. The CDR3 DNA reads as TGTGCCAGCAGACAGAGCGGGGGCTACAATGAGCAGTTCTTC. It yields the protein CASRQSGGYNEQFF.

The chain employs TRBV25-1 and TRBJ2-5; 7 nucleotides align to TRBD1. Germline V gives CDR1 MGHDK, CDR2 SYGVNS. The length of the CDR3 is 16 residues. After removal of 2 bases from V and 1 base from J, the junction contained 7 bases not matched to a gene. CDR3 in amino acids: CASSEPGTAAQETQYF. As DNA, the CDR3 is TGTGCCAGCAGTGAACCCGGGACAGCAGCCCAAGAGACCCAGTACTTC.

The rearrangement joins TRBV7-9 to TRBJ2-1, with unresolved D. V lost 5 bases and J lost 7, with 3 bases in between. The CDR3 contains 10 residues. The germline V gene has CDR1 SEHNR and CDR2 FQNEAQ (reference sequence). The CDR3 reads CASSVNEQFF. In nucleotides, the CDR3 is TGTGCCAGCAGCGTAAATGAGCAGTTCTTC.

V is TRBV13 and J is TRBJ2-2, with 9 bases lining up with TRBD2. This CDR3 is 19 amino acids long. Losses at the gene ends were 0 bases for V and 4 bases for J; bases not matched to a gene: 12. The germline gives CDR1 PRHDT, CDR2 FYEKMQ (reference sequence). In DNA form, the CDR3 reads TGTGCCAGCAGCTTAGGCCGGGGTAGCGGGAGAGGAGGCACCGGGGAGCTGTTTTTT. Translated, it gives CASSLGRGSGRGGTGELFF.

The V call is TRBV7-8, the J call TRBJ2-5; 7 nucleotides agree with TRBD2. CDR3 size: 16 residues. The trim removed 6 bases at V and 2 bases at J, leaving 12 bases unmatched. Germline lookup yields CDR1 SGHVS and CDR2 FQNEAQ. CDR3 region: CASRSRSGHPQETQYF. The CDR3 DNA reads as TGTGCCAGCAGATCCCGTAGCGGGCACCCGCAAGAGACCCAGTACTTC.

The chain recombines TRBV11-2 with TRBJ2-7; D is unresolved. The length of the CDR3 is 13 residues. Germline CDR1 reads SGHAT; CDR2 reads FQNNGV. With 3 bases removed from V and 2 bases from J, the gap between germline ends came to 8 bases. The CDR3 here is CASSFSPTYEQYF. CDR3 bases: TGTGCCAGCAGCTTTTCACCTACCTACGAGCAGTACTTC.

The chain recombines TRBV28 with TRBJ2-7; TRBD1 matches 8 bases. This CDR3 has 12 residues. Germline V gene data show CDR1 as MDHEN and CDR2 as SYDVKM. The trim removed 6 bases at V and 5 bases at J, leaving 3 bases unmatched. The CDR3, as DNA: TGTGCCAGCAGACGACAGGGGCACGAGCAGTACTTC. This translates into CASRRQGHEQYF.